One and the same sample provided the 11 T cell receptor beta chains below, sequenced in a study of T-cell memory formation after mild COVID-19. TCRdb analysed the 5' RACE reads with MiXCR anew, one entry per CDR3 protein. The table records 250,000 to 350,000 distinct CDR3 sequences, less than 20% of them present only once. Sequencing input: PBMCs or a T cell subset sorted from them (not recorded which). The receptors shown here come from a young man who had mild COVID-19 (a few samples of this study predate the infection). Cell type and time point are not known.

This chain uses TRBV9 with TRBJ2-2; the D is unclear. The CDR3 covers 12 residues. Trimming stripped 1 base from V and 6 bases from J, with 4 bases between. The germline CDR1 and CDR2 sequences are SGDLS and YYNGEE. CDR3 amino acids: CASSVISGELFF. Written as DNA, the CDR3 is TGTGCCAGCAGCGTAATATCCGGGGAGCTGTTTTTT.

This clonotype was counted only a few times. The V and J genes are TRBV24-1 and TRBJ2-7; D assignment may be TRBD1 or TRBD2 (5 bases each). Deletions cut 4 bases from V and 1 base from J, with 28 bases between. There are 20 residues in the CDR3. In germline, CDR1 is KGHDR, CDR2 SFDVKD. The CDR3 region is CATSDPSGTTNSGSSYEQYF. DNA for the CDR3: TGTGCCACCAGTGACCCATCCGGGACGACAAACTCGGGCTCGTCCTACGAGCAGTACTTC.

This clonotype has just a few counts. J is TRBJ2-1 and V is TRBV25-1; D uncertain. The CDR3 consists of 12 residues. Per the germline V gene, CDR1 is MGHDK and CDR2 is SYGVNS. Trimming took off 5 bases at V and 7 bases at J, with 9 bases between the two ends. CDR3 DNA sequence: TGTGCCAGCAGTAATCGAAGGAATGAGCAGTTCTTC. This gives the protein CASSNRRNEQFF.

V gene TRBV20-1 combines with J gene TRBJ1-1; D is possibly TRBD1 (6 bases). In germline, CDR1 is DFQATT, CDR2 SNEGSKA (reference sequence). There are 12 residues in the CDR3. V shed 3 bases and J shed 3 bases, with 8 bases lying between them. The CDR3 sequence: CSARNRDTEAFF. Here the CDR3 DNA reads TGCAGTGCTAGGAACAGGGACACTGAAGCTTTCTTT.

The gene calls are TRBV7-2 and TRBJ2-7; D remains unclear. Germline V CDR1 and CDR2: SGHTA, FQGNSA. This CDR3 is built from 12 residues. With 4 bases removed from V and 0 bases from J, the gap between germline ends came to 4 bases. The CDR3 loop reads CASSSSSYEQYV. CDR3 in DNA: TGTGCCAGCAGCTCGAGCTCCTACGAGCAGTACGTC.

The genes are TRBV20-1 and TRBJ2-5, with D maybe TRBD2 (6 bases). The CDR3 is 14 residues long. CDR1 is DFQATT, CDR2 SNEGSKA, per germline (reference sequence). Trimming removed 3 bases from V and 1 base from J, with 12 bases in between. The CDR3 is CSASGGGLQETQYF. In nucleotides, the CDR3 is TGCAGTGCTAGCGGGGGAGGCCTCCAAGAGACCCAGTACTTC.

The V call is TRBV7-3, the J call TRBJ2-3; 11 positions match TRBD2. V dropped 5 bases and J dropped 4; count of bases not matched to a gene: 2. Germline V gene lookup returns CDR1 SGHTA and CDR2 FQGTGA. The CDR3 consists of 14 residues. CDR3 residues: CASSRSGGADTQYF. The CDR3 nucleotides read TGTGCCAGCAGCCGTAGCGGGGGGGCAGATACGCAGTATTTT.

This clonotype has just one count. The V gene is TRBV20-1, the J gene TRBJ2-5; no definite D call. CDR3 length: 14 amino acids. V dropped 8 bases and J dropped 2 bases, with 18 bases sitting between them. The germline CDR1 and CDR2 sequences are DFQATT and SNEGSKA (reference sequence). CDR3: CSPRVANTQETQYF. The CDR3 coding sequence is TGCAGTCCACGGGTGGCGAATACACAAGAGACCCAGTACTTC.

This clonotype was counted only a few times. CDR3 in DNA: TGTGCCACCTGGGGGTTGCAACACACTGAAGCTTTCTTT. Its protein product is CATWGLQHTEAFF. The chain recombines TRBV27 with TRBJ1-1, with a tentative D call TRBD1 (5 bases). Germline loops: CDR1 MNHEY, CDR2 SMNVEV (reference sequence). V shed 10 bases and J shed 3 bases, with 15 bases lying between them. This CDR3 has 13 amino acids.

In its sample, this clonotype was seen a few times. The chain joins TRBV10-3 to TRBJ1-4, with 7 bases matching TRBD1. Unmatched junction bases numbered 2, after V lost 4 bases and J lost 0 bases. CDR3 size: 15 residues. Germline V CDR1 and CDR2: ENHRY, SYGVKD. CDR3 loop: CAISGTGATNEKLFF. CDR3 nucleotide sequence: TGTGCCATCAGTGGGACAGGCGCAACTAATGAAAAACTGTTTTTT.

This clonotype was recorded a few times. The chain links TRBV13 to TRBJ2-7; a possible D gene is TRBD2 (6 bases). The CDR3 runs 13 residues. Per germline, CDR1 PRHDT and CDR2 FYEKMQ (reference sequence). The germline V and J ends were trimmed by 6 bases and 3 bases, with 12 bases remaining between them. The CDR3 DNA reads TGTGCCAGCAGTTATAGCGGCCTCTACGAGCAGTACTTC. Amino acid sequence: CASSYSGLYEQYF.